Each of the 21 T cell receptor beta chains below was sequenced from the same sample in a study of PD-1 blockade in classical Hodgkin lymphoma. The method was immunoSEQ multiplex PCR; TCRdb's version includes in-frame clones alone and lacks a portion of them. Of 46,000 or so clones listed, around 66% are singletons. Brentuximab vedotin exposure varied among the patients, all of whom had relapsed after autologous stem cell transplantation. The sample here was peripheral blood mononuclear cells (PBMCs), taken at baseline. These TCRs come from a human donor with classical Hodgkin lymphoma.

The V call is TRBV6-5, the J call TRBJ1-1; D unresolved. V shed 6 bases and J shed 6 bases, with 14 bases lying between them. Germline V gene sequence: CDR1 MNHEY, CDR2 SVGAGI. This CDR3 has 13 amino acids. CDR3: CASRRAGMSEAFF. In nucleotides, the CDR3 is TGTGCCAGCAGGCGTGCTGGGATGTCTGAAGCTTTCTTT.

The chain recombines TRBV5-1 with TRBJ2-2; D gene ambiguous. The germline V and J ends were trimmed by 4 bases and 7 bases, with 14 bases remaining between them. Germline CDR1 reads SGHRS; CDR2 reads YFSETQ. The CDR3 has 14 residues. The CDR3 DNA follows: TGCGCCAGCAGCATGGATACCTCGGTCGGGGAGCTGTTTTTT. It is translated as CASSMDTSVGELFF.

The V gene is TRBV6-6, the J gene TRBJ1-1; D uncertain. Germline V gene lookup returns CDR1 MNHNY and CDR2 SVGAGI (reference sequence). The CDR3 covers 14 residues. V lost 6 bases and J lost 3, with 14 bases in between. The DNA of the CDR3 is TGTGCCAGCAGCCCCATGTTAAGAGACACTGAAGCTTTCTTT. It specifies CASSPMLRDTEAFF.

The V and J genes are TRBV29-1 and TRBJ2-2, with 8 bases fitting TRBD2. This CDR3 region has 14 residues. The germline gives CDR1 SQVTM, CDR2 ANQGSEA. J lost 0 bases, V lost 8 bases, and 5 bases had no gene match. The CDR3 is CSIRLATNTGELFF. The CDR3 DNA is TGCAGCATCAGACTAGCGACGAACACCGGGGAGCTGTTTTTT.

V and J are TRBV7-9 and TRBJ2-4, with TRBD2 matching over 7 bases. The junction had 7 bases not matched to a gene; V was cut back by 5 bases and J by 0 bases. Germline CDR1 is SEHNR and CDR2 is FQNEAQ (reference sequence). This CDR3 has 16 amino acids. This chain's CDR3 is CASSPGAGVAKNIQYF. Written as DNA, the CDR3 is TGTGCCAGCAGCCCCGGGGCGGGGGTAGCCAAAAACATTCAGTACTTC. Filled out from reference TRBV7-9 and TRBJ2-4, the complete variable domain reads DTGVSQNPRHKITKRGQNVTFRCDPISEHNRLYWYRQTLGQGPEFLTYFQNEAQLEKSRLLSDRFSAERPKGSFSTLEIQRTEQGDSAMYLCASSPGAGVAKNIQYFGAGTRLSVL.

This clone was observed a handful of times. The CDR3 region has the DNA TGCGCCAGCAGCCAGACGGCCAGCGGTAGCACAGATACGCAGTATTTT. It specifies CASSQTASGSTDTQYF. This chain joins TRBV4-1 and TRBJ2-3, with D possibly being TRBD2 (5 bases). Deletions cut 3 bases from V and 0 bases from J, with 13 bases between. The CDR3 spans 16 residues. The germline V gene has CDR1 MGHRA and CDR2 YSYEKL.

V usage is TRBV7-9 and J usage is TRBJ2-5; unclear D gene. The J call may be wrong; the DNA end is better matched by TRBJ2-7. This CDR3 comprises 12 residues. Per germline, CDR1 SEHNR and CDR2 FQNEAQ (reference sequence). The CDR3 loop is CASSLVHYEQYF. CDR3 in DNA: TGTGCCAGCAGCTTAGTTCATTACGAGCAGTACTTC.

This sequence joins TRBV5-1 and TRBJ2-1; 11 bases are shared with TRBD2. Looked up from germline, CDR1 is SGHRS and CDR2 is YFSETQ. Trimming cost V 4 bases and J 7 bases; bases outside gene matches: 10. CDR3 length equals 16 residues. The CDR3 coding sequence is TGCGCCAGCAGCCCGACTACTAGCGGGAGAGGGAATGAGCAGTTCTTC. Its translation is CASSPTTSGRGNEQFF. The variable domain in full, with the rest retrieved from reference TRBV5-1 and TRBJ2-1, is KAGVTQTPRYLIKTRGQQVTLSCSPISGHRSVSWYQQTPGQGLQFLFEYFSETQRNKGNFPGRFSGRQFSNSRSEMNVSTLELGDSALYLCASSPTTSGRGNEQFFGPGTRLTVL.

This clone was counted only a few times. This chain links TRBV15 with TRBJ2-1; the D is unclear. The V end was cut by 3 bases, the J end by 4 bases, with 7 bases between. Germline-derived CDR1 and CDR2 are LNHNV and YYDKDF (reference sequence). The CDR3 loop spans 13 amino acids. The CDR3 nucleotides read TGTGCCACCAGCAGCAGCATTTACAATGAGCAGTTCTTC. The encoded protein is CATSSSIYNEQFF.

This clone was seen once. Other DNA sequences in this sample translate to the same CDR3. This rearrangement joins TRBV5-1 to TRBJ1-2; D perhaps matches TRBD1 (5 bases). This CDR3 contains 13 residues. The V end was cut by 3 bases, the J end by 1 base, with 7 bases between. Germline V gives CDR1 SGHRS, CDR2 YFSETQ. The CDR3 here is CASSSGGNYGYTF. The CDR3 coding sequence is TGCGCCAGCAGCTCGGGGGGTAACTATGGCTACACCTTC.

The rearrangement joins TRBV14 to TRBJ2-1; D uncertain. Germline V lookup: CDR1 SGHDN, CDR2 FVKESK. This CDR3 is 13 amino acids long. The ends were cut back, 0 bases at V and 15 bases at J, with 15 bases in the middle. CDR3 residues: CASSQDRLSSRFF. CDR3 nucleotides: TGTGCCAGCAGCCAAGATCGTCTCTCTTCGCGGTTCTTC.

The chain uses TRBV5-1 and TRBJ1-1, with D perhaps TRBD1 (5 bases). CDR1 and CDR2 (germline): SGHRS, YFSETQ. The CDR3 loop spans 15 amino acids. Trimming took 0 bases from V and 5 from J, leaving 14 bases between them. The CDR3 nucleotides read TGCGCCAGCAGCTTGGTGGTGGGGGAAAGGACTGAAGCTTTCTTT. Amino acids: CASSLVVGERTEAFF.

V is TRBV30 and J is TRBJ1-6, with D unclear. Germline V gene lookup returns CDR1 GTSNPN and CDR2 SVGIG (reference sequence). The CDR3 spans 13 residues. Trimming removed 0 bases at V and 7 bases at J, with 7 bases between. The CDR3 bases are TGTGCCTGGAGTGTACATGGGAATTCACCCCTCCACTTT. It translates to CAWSVHGNSPLHF. Together with reference TRBV30 and TRBJ1-6, the CDR3 gives the full variable domain: SQTIHQWPATLVQPVGSPLSLECTVEGTSNPNLYWYRQAAGRGLQLLFYSVGIGQISSEVPQNLSASRPQDRQFILSSKKLLLSDSGFYLCAWSVHGNSPLHFGNGTRLTVT.

The rearrangement links TRBV12-5 to TRBJ2-1; either TRBD1 or TRBD2 may fit D (6 bases each). This CDR3 contains 15 residues. CDR1 LGHNT and CDR2 FRNRAP come from the germline V gene. V dropped 1 base and J dropped 4 bases, with 11 bases sitting between them. The DNA for the CDR3 is TGTGCTAGTGGTTTGGGCCTAGGGGGGTACAATGAGCAGTTCTTC. Its protein is CASGLGLGGYNEQFF.

The V and J genes are TRBV11-2 and TRBJ2-3, with TRBD2 identical over 10 bases. CDR1 SGHAT and CDR2 FQNNGV come from the germline V gene. V shed 0 bases and J 4 bases; nucleotides not matched to a gene: 10. The CDR3 covers 18 residues. The CDR3 nucleotides read TGTGCCAGCAGCTTAGATCAGGATAGCGGGAGGACCTCAGATACGCAGTATTTT. Its protein is CASSLDQDSGRTSDTQYF.

About this clone: Other DNA sequences in the sample encode the same CDR3. The genes are TRBV27 and TRBJ1-5; D is perhaps TRBD1 (6 bases). Germline assignment: CDR1 MNHEY and CDR2 SMNVEV (reference sequence). CDR3 length: 15 amino acids. V was pared by 6 bases and J by 1 base, with 13 bases between. The CDR3 protein is CASRQGTYSNQPQHF. In DNA, the CDR3 is TGTGCCAGCAGACAGGGAACCTACAGCAATCAGCCCCAGCATTTT.

This sequence joins TRBV6-1 and TRBJ1-1, with a possible D match to TRBD1 (5 bases). Germline lookup yields CDR1 MNHNS and CDR2 SASEGT. Trimming removed 7 bases from V and 2 bases from J, with 14 bases in between. This CDR3 contains 14 residues. This CDR3 reads CASTRVQGNTEAFF. The CDR3 bases are TGTGCCAGCACAAGAGTTCAGGGAAACACTGAAGCTTTCTTT.

DNA for the CDR3: TGTGCCAGCATTCGGGACAGTCTTCTCACTGAAGCTTTCTTT. This codes for CASIRDSLLTEAFF. The chain carries TRBV28 and TRBJ1-1, with 7 bases identical to TRBD1. The V gene's germline CDR1 is MDHEN and CDR2 SYDVKM. This CDR3 is 14 amino acids long. V dropped 7 bases and J dropped 4; count of bases not matched to a gene: 9.

This chain uses TRBV6-5 with TRBJ1-4; TRBD1 matches at 9 bases. With V trimmed by 6 bases and J by 8 bases, 4 bases remained unmatched. Per germline, CDR1 MNHEY and CDR2 SVGAGI. This CDR3 has 13 residues. The CDR3 nucleotides read TGTGCCAGCAGGGGACAGGGAAGAGAAAAACTGTTTTTT. Its protein is CASRGQGREKLFF.

The V gene is TRBV21-1, the J gene TRBJ1-2. TRBV21-1 is a recognized pseudogene. This CDR3 region has 15 residues. The CDR3 loop is CASPTGGRGNYGYTF. The CDR3 DNA reads TGTGCCAGCCCAACGGGAGGGCGCGGAAACTATGGCTACACCTTC.

The CDR3 DNA follows: TGTGCCAGCAGCTTGCAGGGCCCGGAGACCCAGTACTTC. It yields the protein CASSLQGPETQYF. V is TRBV5-4 and J is TRBJ2-5; a weak D match, TRBD1 (5 bases). Trimming cost V 1 base and J 5 bases, with 9 bases left between them. The CDR3 has 13 amino acids. Germline V gene sequence: CDR1 SGHNT, CDR2 YYREEE (reference sequence).